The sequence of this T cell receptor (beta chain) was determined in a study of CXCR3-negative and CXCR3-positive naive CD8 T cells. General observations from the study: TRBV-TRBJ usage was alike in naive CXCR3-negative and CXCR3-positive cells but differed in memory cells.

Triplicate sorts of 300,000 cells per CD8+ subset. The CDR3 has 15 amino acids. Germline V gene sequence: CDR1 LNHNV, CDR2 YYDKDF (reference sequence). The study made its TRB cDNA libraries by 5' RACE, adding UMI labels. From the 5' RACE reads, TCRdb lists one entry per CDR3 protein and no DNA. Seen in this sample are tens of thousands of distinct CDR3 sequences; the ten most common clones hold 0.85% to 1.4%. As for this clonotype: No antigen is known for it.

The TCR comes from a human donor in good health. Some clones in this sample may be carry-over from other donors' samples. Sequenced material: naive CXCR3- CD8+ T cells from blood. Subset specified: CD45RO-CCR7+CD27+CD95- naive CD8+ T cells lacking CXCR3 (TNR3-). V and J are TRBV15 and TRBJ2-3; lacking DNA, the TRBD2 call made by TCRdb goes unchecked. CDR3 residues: CATSSNREGQDTQYF.